A single sample is the source of the 32 T cell receptor beta chains below, sequenced in a study of vaccination effects on CD4 cells after COVID-19. Assay used: immunoSEQ multiplex PCR; TCRdb lists only in-frame clones, some missing. The sample records tens of thousands of clones, more than 70% being singletons. These receptors have no known antigen. Viral peptide pools were used in the ViraFEST assay to expand antigen-specific CD4+ T cells, and sequencing came afterward. The culture ran for approximately nine days before CD4+ T cells were isolated. Participants each got two BNT162b2 or mRNA-1273 vaccine doses. Here the sequenced sample was CD4+ T cells from PBMCs cultured with HCoV-229E spike peptides, taken after COVID-19 vaccination. These receptors all stem from a human donor who received a COVID-19 vaccine.

The rearrangement uses TRBV27 and TRBJ2-2; D could derive from TRBD1 or TRBD2 (7 bases each). V was shortened by 10 bases and J by 5 bases, with 17 bases between the two germline ends. This CDR3 has 14 amino acids. Germline V gene lookup returns CDR1 MNHEY and CDR2 SMNVEV (reference sequence). CDR3 sequence: CATNGRGGTGELFF. CDR3 DNA sequence: TGTGCCACCAACGGCAGGGGGGGGACCGGGGAGCTGTTTTTT.

This clone was picked up a small number of times. This rearrangement joins TRBV5-3 to TRBJ1-5, with D hard to call. TRBV5-3 is an open reading frame whose function is uncertain. The V end lost 3 bases, the J end lost 3 bases, and 4 bases lay between the germline ends. The CDR3 is made up of 12 amino acids. In nucleotides, the CDR3 is TGTGCCAGAAGCTGCGACAATCAGCCCCAGCATTTT. It yields the protein CARSCDNQPQHF.

This clone has more than one count but fewer than ten. The chain links TRBV18 to TRBJ2-5, with D uncertain. The CDR3 has 14 amino acids. Germline CDR1 KGHSH, CDR2 LQKENI. Between the trimmed V and J ends, which lost 5 bases and 3 bases, there was a span of 13 bases. CDR3 residues: CASSLRTVEETQYF. CDR3 sequence (DNA): TGTGCCAGCTCATTGCGGACGGTTGAAGAGACCCAGTACTTC.

This chain links TRBV11-2 with TRBJ2-4; D is ambiguous. V lost 4 bases, J lost 0 bases, and 16 bases lay in between. The CDR3 loop spans 17 amino acids. Germline assignment: CDR1 SGHAT and CDR2 FQNNGV. In DNA, the CDR3 is TGTGCCAGCAGCTCGGGCTTCGAGGCGAGAGCCAAAAACATTCAGTACTTC. Its translation: CASSSGFEARAKNIQYF. The variable domain in full, completed from reference TRBV11-2 and TRBJ2-4, reads EAGVAQSPRYKIIEKRQSVAFWCNPISGHATLYWYQQILGQGPKLLIQFQNNGVVDDSQLPKDRFSAERLKGVDSTLKIQPAKLEDSAVYLCASSSGFEARAKNIQYFGAGTRLSVL.

Comments on this clone: Distinct nucleotide sequences in the sample also encode this CDR3. The V call is TRBV19, the J call TRBJ1-1, with D possibly being TRBD1 (6 bases). This CDR3 comprises 12 residues. Trimming took 3 bases from V and 5 from J, leaving 7 bases between them. Germline V gene data show CDR1 as LNHDA and CDR2 as SQIVND (reference sequence). Written as DNA, the CDR3 is TGTGCCAGTAGTATCAGGGGAACTGAAGCTTTCTTT. This gives the protein CASSIRGTEAFF.

The genes are TRBV6-5 and TRBJ1-1; D remains unclear. Germline loops: CDR1 MNHEY, CDR2 SVGAGI. V shed 3 bases and J shed 6 bases, with 11 bases lying between them. This CDR3 has 13 residues. The CDR3 region has the DNA TGTGCCAGCAGTTATAATTCGGAGTCTGAAGCTTTCTTT. Translating gives CASSYNSESEAFF.

In its sample, this clone was seen a few times. The gene calls are TRBV20-1 and TRBJ2-1; 9 nucleotides match TRBD2. Germline V gene lookup returns CDR1 DFQATT and CDR2 SNEGSKA (reference sequence). The CDR3 spans 14 residues. With 3 bases clipped from V and 4 bases from J, the junction kept 4 bases outside the gene matches. The CDR3 region has the DNA TGCAGTGCTAGTGGTAGCGGGGGTTACAATGAGCAGTTCTTC. Translated: CSASGSGGYNEQFF.

This clone was detected once. The V and J genes are TRBV20-1 and TRBJ2-3; no clear D. There are 11 residues in the CDR3. Germline-derived CDR1 and CDR2 are DFQATT and SNEGSKA (reference sequence). V lost 5 bases and J lost 5, with 8 bases in between. The CDR3, as DNA: TGCAGTGCTGGGCGGAAAGATACGCAGTATTTT. This codes for CSAGRKDTQYF.

The J gene is TRBJ1-5, the V gene TRBV18; TRBD1 matches 10 bases. V lost 6 bases to trimming and J lost 1 base; unmatched junction nucleotides: 3. The germline V gene has CDR1 KGHSH and CDR2 LQKENI. This CDR3 has 15 amino acids. The CDR3 is CASSGQGGSNQPQHF. CDR3 nucleotides: TGTGCCAGCTCCGGACAGGGGGGGAGCAATCAGCCCCAGCATTTT.

This clone came up many times. The identical CDR3 is also encoded by other nucleotide sequences in the sample. This chain links TRBV18 with TRBJ1-1; 7 bases align to TRBD1. CDR1 and CDR2 (germline): KGHSH, LQKENI. The J segment lost 1 base and the V segment lost 1 base, leaving 0 bases of the junction unmatched. This CDR3 spans 14 amino acids. The CDR3: CASSPQGANTEAFF. CDR3 bases: TGTGCCAGCTCACCACAGGGGGCGAACACTGAAGCTTTCTTT.

J is TRBJ1-5 and V is TRBV24-1, with 7 bases that match TRBD1. Germline values: CDR1 KGHDR, CDR2 SFDVKD. The CDR3 consists of 16 residues. With V trimmed by 6 bases and J by 7 bases, 14 bases remained unmatched. CDR3 amino acids: CATSTGATGSGQPQHF. CDR3 nucleotide sequence: TGTGCCACCAGTACAGGAGCGACAGGGTCCGGCCAGCCCCAGCATTTT.

This clone appeared once. The V call is TRBV4-3, the J call TRBJ2-5; no clear D. The germline CDR1 and CDR2 sequences are LGHNA and YSLEER. The CDR3 has 16 residues. Trimming stripped 0 bases from V and 2 bases from J, with 13 bases between. The CDR3 DNA follows: TGCGCCAGCAGCCAAGAACTTCGGGTGCGTCAAGAGACCCAGTACTTC. It encodes CASSQELRVRQETQYF.

The chain joins TRBV10-3 to TRBJ2-5; D uncertain. V gave up 3 bases and J gave up 0 bases, with 5 bases separating them. The V gene's germline CDR1 is ENHRY and CDR2 SYGVKD. This CDR3 has 13 residues. This chain's CDR3 is CAISELYQETQYF. The CDR3 coding sequence is TGTGCCATCAGTGAACTATACCAAGAGACCCAGTACTTC.

The V and J genes are TRBV6-4 and TRBJ1-2; D gene unclear. With 7 bases removed from V and 0 bases from J, the gap between germline ends came to 18 bases. The CDR3 is made up of 16 amino acids. Germline V lookup: CDR1 MRHNA, CDR2 SNTAGT. The CDR3 DNA reads as TGTGCCAGCACCGAACTCGAGTCTACTACTAACTATGGCTACACCTTC. Protein product: CASTELESTTNYGYTF.

This clone was observed a single time. The chain has TRBV5-6 and TRBJ2-7; 8 bases fit TRBD1. The CDR3 runs to 16 residues. The germline V gene has CDR1 SGHDT and CDR2 YYEEEE. V was clipped by 4 bases and J by 2 bases; unmatched bases: 11. CDR3 region: CASSGNRGTNTYEQYV. CDR3 DNA sequence: TGTGCCAGCAGCGGAAACAGGGGGACCAATACCTACGAGCAGTACGTC.

This chain joins TRBV7-9 and TRBJ2-6; tentatively, D is TRBD2 (6 bases). The CDR3 extends over 16 amino acids. Trimming shortened V by 5 bases and J by 0 bases, and 11 bases separated the two germline ends. CDR1 and CDR2 from the germline V gene are SEHNR and FQNEAQ (reference sequence). The CDR3 here is CASSLGGLSGANVLTF. Written as DNA, the CDR3 is TGTGCCAGCAGCCTAGGAGGGCTCTCTGGGGCCAACGTCCTGACTTTC.

V is TRBV28 and J is TRBJ2-6, with 7 bases lining up with TRBD1. V gave up 7 bases and J gave up 0 bases; unmatched junction bases: 6. Germline V lookup: CDR1 MDHEN, CDR2 SYDVKM. The CDR3 spans 16 residues. The CDR3 coding sequence is TGTGCCAGCACCCCACAGGGGCCCTCTGGGGCCAACGTCCTGACTTTC. Amino acids: CASTPQGPSGANVLTF.

This chain uses TRBV9 with TRBJ2-5; 7 bases line up with TRBD1. CDR1 and CDR2 (germline): SGDLS, YYNGEE. V lost 4 bases to trimming and J lost 1 base; unmatched junction nucleotides: 7. The CDR3 contains 15 residues. CDR3 region: CASSLRDSSQETQYF. CDR3 DNA: TGTGCCAGCAGCCTTAGGGACAGTTCCCAAGAGACCCAGTACTTC.

V is TRBV30 and J is TRBJ2-2, with no clear D. CDR1 is GTSNPN, CDR2 SVGIG, per germline (reference sequence). The CDR3 has 12 amino acids. V dropped 0 bases and J dropped 6 bases, with 5 bases sitting between them. Here the CDR3 DNA reads TGTGCCTGGAGTGTAACTCCCGGGGAGCTGTTTTTT. Translated, it gives CAWSVTPGELFF.

This chain uses TRBV3-1 (or the pseudogene TRBV3-2) with TRBJ1-1, with no clear D. Germline CDR1 LGHDT, CDR2 YNNKEL (reference sequence). V lost 0 bases and J lost 6, with 11 bases in between. The CDR3 runs 14 residues. The CDR3 nucleotides are TGTGCCAGCAGCCAAGATCAAGGGCGGCCTGAAGCTTTCTTT. Its translation is CASSQDQGRPEAFF.

This clone was recorded once. This chain's CDR3 is CASSPNTGAEQYV. The CDR3 DNA follows: TGTGCCAGCTCACCTAATACAGGGGCCGAGCAGTACGTC. The gene calls are TRBV18 and TRBJ2-7; 7 bases agree with TRBD1. CDR1 is KGHSH and CDR2 is LQKENI in the germline V gene. The CDR3 runs 13 residues. Trimming took 3 bases from V and 6 from J; bases not matched to a gene: 5.

The chain is built from TRBV27 and TRBJ1-1; the match to TRBD1 covers 7 bases. J was trimmed by 7 bases and V by 3 bases; bases with no gene match: 5. Germline V gene data show CDR1 as MNHEY and CDR2 as SMNVEV (reference sequence). This CDR3 region has 13 residues. The CDR3 loop is CASSFRDRYEAFF. Written as DNA, the CDR3 is TGTGCCAGCAGTTTCCGGGACAGATATGAAGCTTTCTTT.

The chain joins TRBV18 to TRBJ1-2; 8 nucleotides agree with TRBD1. J gave up 0 bases and V 0 bases, and 6 bases lay outside the gene matches. The germline V gene encodes CDR1 KGHSH and CDR2 LQKENI. This CDR3 is built from 17 residues. CDR3 region: CASSPPRGQDTNYGYTF. The CDR3 DNA reads as TGTGCCAGCTCACCACCGCGGGGACAGGACACTAACTATGGCTACACCTTC.

The genes are TRBV7-9 and TRBJ1-2; D not resolved. Germline V lookup: CDR1 SEHNR, CDR2 FQNEAQ (reference sequence). Trimming took 5 bases from V and 7 from J, leaving 14 bases between them. The CDR3 sequence is 13 residues long. The CDR3 sequence: CASSPDSGVGYTF. The CDR3 DNA reads TGTGCCAGCAGCCCGGACTCCGGGGTTGGCTACACCTTC.

V is TRBV5-1 and J is TRBJ2-6; a weak D match, TRBD2 (5 bases). Trimming pared 6 bases from V and 0 bases from J, leaving 13 bases between. The CDR3 runs to 16 residues. Germline assignment: CDR1 SGHRS and CDR2 YFSETQ. The CDR3 is CASNSDGISGANVLTF. The CDR3 region has the DNA TGCGCCAGCAATTCGGACGGGATCTCTGGGGCCAACGTCCTGACTTTC.

The chain is built from TRBV28 and TRBJ1-5, with D possibly TRBD1 on 5 matching bases. Trimming took 1 base from V and 7 from J, leaving 14 bases between them. CDR1 and CDR2 (germline): MDHEN, SYDVKM. The CDR3 runs to 15 residues. The CDR3 here is CASSLSGHFGQPQHF. CDR3 DNA sequence: TGTGCCAGCAGTTTATCAGGACACTTTGGGCAGCCCCAGCATTTT.

This clone was seen just once. The V call is TRBV11-3, the J call TRBJ2-1; tentative D call: TRBD2 (5 bases). CDR1 is SGHNT, CDR2 YENEEA, per germline. CDR3 length equals 12 residues. With 5 bases removed from V and 4 bases from J, the gap between germline ends came to 6 bases. The CDR3 region is CASSRGYNEQFF. The CDR3 nucleotides read TGTGCCAGCAGCCGAGGGTACAATGAGCAGTTCTTC.

The table lists this clone with a few counts. This chain connects TRBV2 to TRBJ1-5; 9 bases match TRBD1. Per the germline V gene, CDR1 is SNHLY and CDR2 is FYNNEI. The CDR3 runs 15 residues. Trimming took 6 bases from V and 3 from J; bases not matched to a gene: 6. CDR3 region: CASRGGQGNNQPQHF. The DNA for the CDR3 is TGTGCCAGCAGGGGGGGACAGGGAAACAATCAGCCCCAGCATTTT.

The V gene is TRBV24-1, the J gene TRBJ2-2; no clear D gene. Germline V gene data show CDR1 as KGHDR and CDR2 as SFDVKD. This CDR3 is built from 12 residues. The V and J ends lost 5 bases and 8 bases respectively, with 8 bases between them. CDR3 in DNA: TGTGCCACCAGTGTAATGGCTGGGGAGCTGTTTTTT. Its protein product is CATSVMAGELFF.

The rearrangement uses TRBV4-1 and TRBJ1-2; possible D gene TRBD1, 5 bases. The CDR3 has 15 residues. Trimming took 2 bases from V and 4 from J, leaving 14 bases between them. Germline V gene sequence: CDR1 MGHRA, CDR2 YSYEKL. Written as DNA, the CDR3 is TGCGCCAGCAGCCAAACATTAACAGGTTCCTATGGCTACACCTTC. This gives the protein CASSQTLTGSYGYTF.

This chain links TRBV3-1 (or the pseudogene TRBV3-2) with TRBJ2-3, with a tentative D call TRBD1 (6 bases). Trimming took 1 base from V and 0 from J, leaving 8 bases between them. The CDR3 is made up of 15 amino acids. Germline-derived CDR1 and CDR2 are LGHDT and YNNKEL (reference sequence). CDR3 loop: CASSQAQGSTDTQYF. Here the CDR3 DNA reads TGTGCCAGCAGCCAAGCCCAGGGGAGCACAGATACGCAGTATTTT.

The DNA of the CDR3 is TGTGCCAGCAGCCTATACCCCCTTTGGGACACAAGAACCTACGAGCAGTACGTC. This encodes CASSLYPLWDTRTYEQYV. The chain is built from TRBV6-2 or TRBV6-3 and TRBJ2-7; perhaps TRBD1 as D (6 bases). The CDR3 runs to 18 residues. The germline V gene encodes CDR1 MNHEY and CDR2 SVGEGT. Trimming stripped 6 bases from V and 2 bases from J, with 26 bases between.